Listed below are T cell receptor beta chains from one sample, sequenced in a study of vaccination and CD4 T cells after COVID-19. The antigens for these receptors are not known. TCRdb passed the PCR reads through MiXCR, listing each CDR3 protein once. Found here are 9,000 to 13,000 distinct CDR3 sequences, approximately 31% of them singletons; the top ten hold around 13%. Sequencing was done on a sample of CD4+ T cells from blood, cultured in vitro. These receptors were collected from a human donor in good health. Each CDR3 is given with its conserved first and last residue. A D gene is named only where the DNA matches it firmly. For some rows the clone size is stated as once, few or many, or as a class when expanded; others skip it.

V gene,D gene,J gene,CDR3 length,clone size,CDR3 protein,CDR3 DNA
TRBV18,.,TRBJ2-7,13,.,CASSLDSSYEQYF,TGTGCCAGCTCACTGGACAGCTCCTACGAGCAGTACTTC
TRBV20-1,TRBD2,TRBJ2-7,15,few,CSARGLAGVLYEQYF,TGCAGTGCGAGAGGACTAGCGGGAGTTTTATACGAGCAGTACTTC
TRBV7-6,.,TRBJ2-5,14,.,CASSQSASPETQYF,TGTGCCAGCAGCCAGTCGGCTAGCCCGGAGACCCAGTACTTC
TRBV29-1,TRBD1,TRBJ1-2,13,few,CSVGNRGPYGYTF,TGCAGCGTGGGTAACAGGGGGCCGTATGGCTACACCTTC
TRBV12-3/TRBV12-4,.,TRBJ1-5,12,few,CASSLTGGPQHF,TGTGCCAGCAGCCTGACCGGGGGGCCCCAGCATTTT
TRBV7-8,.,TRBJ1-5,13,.,CASSLDRLQPQHF,TGTGCCAGCAGCTTAGACAGGTTGCAGCCCCAGCATTTT
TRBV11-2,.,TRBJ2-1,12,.,CASSPPGDEQFF,TGTGCCAGCAGCCCCCCGGGCGATGAGCAGTTCTTC
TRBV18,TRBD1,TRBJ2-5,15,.,CASSPGTGARETQYF,TGTGCCAGCTCACCAGGGACAGGGGCGCGGGAGACCCAGTACTTC
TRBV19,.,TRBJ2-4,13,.,CASTLLGGDIQYF,TGTGCCAGTACGCTATTAGGGGGGGACATTCAGTACTTC
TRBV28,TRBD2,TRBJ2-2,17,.,CASSFWELAGGPGELFF,TGTGCCAGCAGTTTCTGGGAACTAGCGGGCGGACCCGGGGAGCTGTTTTTT
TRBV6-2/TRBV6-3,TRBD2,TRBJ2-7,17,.,CASSYPTSGRPPYEQYF,TGTGCCAGCAGTTACCCGACTAGCGGGAGGCCACCCTACGAGCAGTACTTC
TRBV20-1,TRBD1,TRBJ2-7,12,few,CSAGTDSYEQYF,TGCAGTGCGGGGACAGATTCCTACGAGCAGTACTTC
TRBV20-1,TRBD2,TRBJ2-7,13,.,CSAGGGGVYEQYF,TGCAGTGCTGGCGGGGGGGGCGTCTACGAGCAGTACTTC
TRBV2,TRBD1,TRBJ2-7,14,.,CASSQGQVLGEQYF,TGTGCCAGCAGTCAGGGACAGGTCTTGGGGGAGCAGTACTTC
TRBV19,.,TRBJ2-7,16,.,CASSILGQGQTYEQYF,TGTGCCAGTAGTATACTTGGGCAGGGGCAAACCTACGAGCAGTACTTC
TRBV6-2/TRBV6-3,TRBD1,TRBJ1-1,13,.,CASRDSMNTEAFF,TGTGCCAGCCGGGACAGCATGAACACTGAAGCTTTCTTT
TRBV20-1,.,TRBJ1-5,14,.,CSARDTVARQPQHF,TGCAGTGCTAGGGACACCGTGGCGCGTCAGCCCCAGCATTTT
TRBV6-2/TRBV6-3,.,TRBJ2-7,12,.,CASSQTRDEQYF,TGTGCCAGCAGCCAAACGCGCGACGAGCAGTACTTC
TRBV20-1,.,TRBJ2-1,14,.,CSARDLGVDNEQFF,TGCAGTGCTAGAGATTTGGGAGTAGACAATGAGCAGTTCTTC
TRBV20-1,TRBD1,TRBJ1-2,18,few,CSARFKEGRQGLSYGYTF,TGCAGTGCTAGATTTAAAGAGGGACGACAGGGTTTGAGCTATGGCTACACCTTC
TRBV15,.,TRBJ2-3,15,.,CATGTGDISTDTQYF,TGTGCCACCGGGACGGGAGATATATCCACAGATACGCAGTATTTT
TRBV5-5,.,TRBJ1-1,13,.,CASNLAMNTEAFF,TGTGCCAGCAATTTGGCTATGAACACTGAAGCTTTCTTT
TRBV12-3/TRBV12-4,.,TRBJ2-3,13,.,CASIRGGTDTQYF,TGTGCCAGCATCAGGGGCGGCACAGATACGCAGTATTTT
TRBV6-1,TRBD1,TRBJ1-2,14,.,CASSPQGASYGYTF,TGTGCCAGCAGTCCACAGGGGGCCAGCTATGGCTACACCTTC
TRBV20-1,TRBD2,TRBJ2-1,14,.,CSAIAGSLRGEQFF,TGCAGTGCTATAGCGGGTAGTCTCCGTGGTGAGCAGTTCTTC